This entry is about one T cell receptor (beta chain). As handled by the study authors: Nucleated cell number was recorded as an estimate derived from reference gene primer amplification. Produced via immunoSEQ multiplex PCR; TCRdb's table is partial and in-frame only. That table furnishes V, J and clone size, whereas the DNA furnished D and trimming. The data contain 210,000 or so clones, roughly 87% of them seen just once; the ten biggest clones take up about 1.9%. These data originate in a study of blood T cell repertoires in COVID-19. About the study: The United States, Italy and Spain supplied acute and convalescent COVID-19 samples.

This CDR3 spans 14 amino acids. The sequencing input was peripheral blood. V gene TRBV12-1 combines with J gene TRBJ1-2; TRBD1 is the table's D call and was not checked against the DNA. TRBV12-1 is shown as a pseudogene. The sequence derives from a middle-aged man with active or convalescent COVID-19. CDR3 protein: CASSLVTGDYGYTF. The CDR3 DNA reads TGTGCCAGCAGCTTAGTAACAGGGGACTATGGCTACACCTTC.